This note documents a single T cell receptor beta chain sequence. The clone's antigen remains unknown. No much larger clone is present one base from it, and per-base qualities are unavailable. The immunoSEQ Assay, a bias-controlled multiplex PCR, was used to amplify TCRbeta CDR3 regions from genomic DNA. The authors' pipeline ran thus. Nucleated cell counts per sample were estimated from amplification of reference gene primers within the assay. To quantify the absolute abundance of each unique TCRbeta CDR3 rearrangement, sequence reads were collapsed and filtered. Productive Simpson clonality was computed per sample as the square root of Simpson's diversity index over productive rearrangements. Entries here come from immuneACCESS through TCRdb and include only in-frame sequences with V and J called. Some clones fail to appear in such tables; in the studies checked, an unresolved V gene covers under half of the shortfall, and the cause of the remainder is unknown. V and J calls and clone size follow that table, whereas D and trimming were derived from the DNA. The sample yields some 70,000 clones; around 90% were counted once. 40% to 45% of the sample is taken by the ten largest.

At one collaborating source in Seattle, patients were enrolled during active infection and were followed longitudinally through the course of disease. The collaborating institutions used their own protocols to collect whole blood in K2EDTA tubes. For TCRbeta analysis, collaborator samples were shipped as frozen whole blood, as isolated PBMCs, or as DNA extracted from either sample type. The cysteine opens and the phenylalanine closes a CDR3 of 13 amino acids. Kept here is only the CDR3 DNA, which spans 39 bases and is read in frame from base 1. The germline V gene yields KGHSH for CDR1 and LQKENI for CDR2. The junction carries 8 bases between V and J, which are trimmed by 2 bases and 3 bases respectively. The sample originates from a study of blood T cell repertoires in COVID-19 (dated by TCRdb to about 2020). About the full investigation: The collaborator samples originated in the United States, Italy and Spain and spanned the acute and convalescent phases of COVID-19. The sample metadata nearly always contained a de-identified subject ID, COVID-19 status, age in years and sex. The repertoires were made available in a free public database intended to serve as a resource for research on the immune response to SARS-CoV-2. The dataset comprised deeply sampled blood TCRbeta repertoires from subjects exposed to, actively infected with, or recovered from COVID-19. Samples came from the ongoing ImmuneRACE study (first 160 participants) plus 1,254 subjects from 6 global collaborators. Where HLA class I and class II types were available, the types were taken from metadata supplied by the sample provider, not from assay-based typing. The prospective study material was composed of cDNA or gDNA derived from T cells, B-cell-depleted T cells, or PBMCs. Results and caveats for the whole study, not just this receptor: The quantity of clinical and demographic metadata differed by source and by participant and was supplied without curation.

Rearrangement joined TRBV18 to TRBJ2-7, with no reliable assignment of the D segment. The sequenced sample consisted of peripheral blood. This receptor was identified in a woman aged 60-75 years with COVID-19, enrolled during active disease. The CDR3 reads as follows: CASSPAERYEQYF. The DNA is TGTGCCAGCTCACCAGCAGAACGCTACGAGCAGTACTTC.